Listed here are 24 T cell receptor beta chains from one sample, sequenced in a study of blood T cell repertoires in COVID-19. Sequencing used immunoSEQ multiplex PCR; TCRdb keeps in-frame clones, though not all of them. The table records roughly 120,000 clones, around 85% of them present only once. Source material: peripheral blood. All receptors derive from a woman aged 60-75 years with COVID-19, enrolled during active disease.

This chain connects TRBV11-2 to TRBJ1-2; TRBD1 aligns across 8 bases. Germline V gene lookup returns CDR1 SGHAT and CDR2 FQNNGV. The CDR3 extends over 17 amino acids. The V segment lost 3 bases and the J segment 5 bases; nucleotides outside the gene matches: 14. CDR3 loop: CASSFLDRAPSYYGYTF. Written as DNA, the CDR3 is TGTGCCAGCAGCTTTCTGGACAGGGCCCCGTCTTATTATGGCTACACCTTC.

V usage is TRBV9 and J usage is TRBJ2-7, with TRBD2 matching over 10 bases. Germline CDR1 and CDR2: SGDLS and YYNGEE. The CDR3 sequence is 12 residues long. Unmatched junction bases numbered 2, after V lost 4 bases and J lost 7 bases. Written as DNA, the CDR3 is TGTGCCAGCAGCACGACTAGCGGGGAGCAGTACTTC. Protein: CASSTTSGEQYF. Full variable domain (rest looked up from reference TRBV9 and TRBJ2-7): DSGVTQTPKHLITATGQRVTLRCSPRSGDLSVYWYQQSLDQGLQFLIQYYNGEERAKGNILERFSAQQFPDLHSELNLSSLELGDSALYFCASSTTSGEQYFGPGTRLTVT.

This clone appeared once. The chain has TRBV29-1 and TRBJ2-5, with 8 bases fitting TRBD2. The CDR3 has 15 amino acids. V was clipped by 6 bases and J by 1 base; unmatched bases: 10. In germline, CDR1 is SQVTM, CDR2 ANQGSEA. The CDR3 reads CSVGRLAQRQETQYF. The CDR3 coding sequence is TGCAGCGTGGGGCGACTAGCGCAACGCCAAGAGACCCAGTACTTC.

This rearrangement joins TRBV10-2 to TRBJ1-5, with TRBD1 as a possible D gene (5 bases). The V gene lost 6 bases and the J gene lost 6 bases, with 12 bases spanning the gap. The CDR3 spans 13 residues. Germline-derived CDR1 and CDR2 are WSHSY and SAAADI. The CDR3 sequence is CASSRDFTQPQHF. The CDR3 nucleotides read TGCGCCAGCAGCAGGGATTTCACTCAGCCCCAGCATTTT.

This chain connects TRBV7-3 to TRBJ1-6, with 9 bases aligning to TRBD1. Germline CDR1 SGHTA, CDR2 FQGTGA. The ends lost 4 bases at V and 6 bases at J; junction bases unmatched: 1. The CDR3 covers 14 residues. CDR3: CASSSGQGNSPLHF. The CDR3 DNA sequence: TGTGCCAGCAGCTCGGGACAGGGTAATTCACCCCTCCACTTT.

The chain carries TRBV19 and TRBJ1-1; 9 nucleotides agree with TRBD1. Germline CDR1 and CDR2: LNHDA and SQIVND (reference sequence). This CDR3 has 15 amino acids. Trimming removed 11 bases from V and 1 base from J; junction bases left unmatched: 11. This chain's CDR3 is CAPPSDRGGNTEAFF. The CDR3 region has the DNA TGTGCCCCACCAAGCGACAGGGGGGGGAACACTGAAGCTTTCTTT.

The chain uses TRBV4-1 and TRBJ1-2, with D hard to call. With 1 base removed from V and 5 bases from J, the gap between germline ends came to 11 bases. The CDR3 runs 14 residues. CDR1 and CDR2 from the germline V gene are MGHRA and YSYEKL. The CDR3 sequence: CASSQVASEYGYTF. DNA of the CDR3: TGCGCCAGCAGCCAAGTGGCATCAGAATATGGCTACACCTTC.

J is TRBJ1-4 and V is TRBV15; D unresolved. The CDR3 sequence is 14 residues long. V was clipped by 1 base and J by 6 bases, with 9 bases between them. Germline CDR1 is LNHNV and CDR2 is YYDKDF (reference sequence). The CDR3 spells CATSRVVADEKLFF. The CDR3 DNA follows: TGTGCCACCAGCAGAGTCGTGGCGGATGAAAAACTGTTTTTT.

This clone was counted at least ten times. V gene TRBV6-2 or TRBV6-3 combines with J gene TRBJ1-2, with TRBD1 matching over 7 bases. J was trimmed by 1 base and V by 5 bases; bases with no gene match: 4. CDR1 and CDR2 (germline): MNHEY, SVGEGT. CDR3 length: 14 amino acids. The CDR3 protein is CASSAQGYNYGYTF. CDR3 nucleotide sequence: TGTGCCAGCAGTGCACAGGGGTATAACTATGGCTACACCTTC.

The gene calls are TRBV9 and TRBJ2-5, with TRBD2 matching over 7 bases. With V trimmed by 0 bases and J by 5 bases, 7 bases remained unmatched. The germline CDR1 and CDR2 sequences are SGDLS and YYNGEE. This CDR3 spans 15 amino acids. CDR3 sequence (DNA): TGTGCCAGCAGCGTAGCCGCGGGGGTGCGGGAGACCCAGTACTTC. Translated: CASSVAAGVRETQYF.

The genes are TRBV30 and TRBJ1-2; no reliable D call. Trimming took 2 bases from V and 4 from J, leaving 11 bases between them. This CDR3 is 13 amino acids long. Germline V gene sequence: CDR1 GTSNPN, CDR2 SVGIG (reference sequence). The CDR3 sequence: CAWSTQEGYGYTF. The CDR3 region has the DNA TGTGCCTGGAGTACGCAGGAGGGCTATGGCTACACCTTC.

The rearrangement links TRBV2 to TRBJ1-5, with D possibly being TRBD1 (5 bases). Per the germline V gene, CDR1 is SNHLY and CDR2 is FYNNEI. The CDR3 loop spans 14 amino acids. The V end was cut by 5 bases, the J end by 6 bases, with 14 bases between. In nucleotides, the CDR3 is TGTGCCAGCAGTCGACAACAAAGGGGTCAGCCCCAGCATTTT. Translated: CASSRQQRGQPQHF.

The chain carries TRBV30 and TRBJ2-5; D is unclear. The CDR3 extends over 12 amino acids. The V end was cut by 3 bases, the J end by 7 bases, with 12 bases between. Germline CDR1 reads GTSNPN; CDR2 reads SVGIG (reference sequence). The CDR3 DNA is TGTGCCTGGAGGGGCAAAATGGGGACCCAGTACTTC. This gives the protein CAWRGKMGTQYF.

Comments on this clone: At one end, the junction sequence differs from germline, possibly due to a read error. The chain joins TRBV11-2 to TRBJ2-3; 7 nucleotides line up with TRBD2. Per germline, CDR1 SGHAT and CDR2 FQNNGV. This CDR3 is 14 amino acids long. The CDR3 spells CASRFAGVTDTQYF. The CDR3 DNA sequence: TGTGCCAGCCGCTTCGCGGGGGTCACAGATACGCAGTATTTT. Full variable domain (rest looked up from reference TRBV11-2 and TRBJ2-3): EAGVAQSPRYKIIEKRQSVAFWCNPISGHATLYWYQQILGQGPKLLIQFQNNGVVDDSQLPKDRFSAERLKGVDSTLKIQPAKLEDSAVYLCASRFAGVTDTQYFGPGTRLTVL.

The J gene is TRBJ1-2, the V gene TRBV10-3; TRBD1 agrees at 9 bases. V lost 3 bases to trimming and J lost 8 bases; unmatched junction nucleotides: 7. The CDR3 spans 14 residues. Germline V gene lookup returns CDR1 ENHRY and CDR2 SYGVKD. This CDR3 reads CAISDLQGAGGYTF. The CDR3 DNA reads as TGTGCCATCAGTGACCTACAGGGGGCGGGAGGCTACACCTTC.

V and J are TRBV4-1 and TRBJ1-5; tentative D call: TRBD1 (6 bases). Germline CDR1 reads MGHRA; CDR2 reads YSYEKL. The CDR3 loop spans 14 amino acids. Trimming removed 1 base at V and 7 bases at J, with 11 bases between. The CDR3 nucleotides read TGCGCCAGCAGCCAAGGGACAGCAGGGCAGCCCCAGCATTTT. Translated: CASSQGTAGQPQHF.

The rearrangement links TRBV19 to TRBJ2-7; maybe TRBD2 (5 bases). The V end was cut by 4 bases, the J end by 3 bases, with 16 bases between. The length of the CDR3 is 15 residues. Per germline, CDR1 LNHDA and CDR2 SQIVND (reference sequence). The CDR3 region is CASSTLSRGNYEQYF. CDR3 sequence (DNA): TGTGCCAGTAGTACTCTAAGTAGAGGGAACTACGAGCAGTACTTC.

This clone occurred a few times. This sequence joins TRBV19 and TRBJ2-1, with 10 bases lining up with TRBD2. Looked up from germline, CDR1 is LNHDA and CDR2 is SQIVND (reference sequence). V lost 4 bases to trimming and J lost 6 bases; unmatched junction nucleotides: 6. The CDR3 totals 15 residues. This chain's CDR3 is CASSRVAGGGNEQFF. CDR3 nucleotide sequence: TGTGCCAGTAGTAGGGTAGCGGGGGGTGGCAATGAGCAGTTCTTC.

V gene TRBV5-4 combines with J gene TRBJ2-1; 11 bases map to TRBD2. This CDR3 has 18 amino acids. The V segment lost 4 bases and the J segment 1 base; nucleotides outside the gene matches: 10. CDR1 is SGHNT, CDR2 YYREEE, per germline (reference sequence). The CDR3 sequence: CASSPERLAGGSYNEQFF. The CDR3 nucleotides are TGTGCCAGCAGCCCGGAGCGTCTAGCGGGGGGTTCCTACAATGAGCAGTTCTTC.

V and J are TRBV6-1 and TRBJ1-1; no clear D. Germline-derived CDR1 and CDR2 are MNHNS and SASEGT. This CDR3 is 17 amino acids long. The V gene lost 4 bases and the J gene lost 4 bases, with 22 bases spanning the gap. CDR3 DNA: TGTGCCAGCAGTGGCCGACGGGGTGGGAGCGGAATCACTGAAGCTTTCTTT. It codes for CASSGRRGGSGITEAFF.

The chain joins TRBV5-1 to TRBJ2-3, with 8 bases matching TRBD2. CDR1 SGHRS and CDR2 YFSETQ come from the germline V gene. V lost 0 bases to trimming and J lost 2 bases; unmatched junction nucleotides: 8. CDR3 length: 17 residues. The CDR3 bases are TGCGCCAGCAGCTTGGCAGTCGCGGGGGGACCCACAGATACGCAGTATTTT. This translates into CASSLAVAGGPTDTQYF.

The chain recombines TRBV28 with TRBJ2-3; D possibly corresponds to TRBD2 (7 bases). The V end lost 5 bases, the J end lost 3 bases, and 12 bases lay between the germline ends. Germline V lookup: CDR1 MDHEN, CDR2 SYDVKM. The CDR3 has 14 amino acids. The DNA for the CDR3 is TGTGCCAGCAGTCGAGGGGGGGAAACAGATACGCAGTATTTT. It encodes CASSRGGETDTQYF.

The gene calls are TRBV3-1 (or the pseudogene TRBV3-2) and TRBJ1-1, with a tentative D call TRBD1 (6 bases). The germline V and J ends were trimmed by 4 bases and 1 base, with 10 bases remaining between them. Germline CDR1 reads LGHDT; CDR2 reads YNNKEL (reference sequence). The CDR3 length is 14 residues. The CDR3 loop is CASSPLGGNTEAFF. CDR3 nucleotide sequence: TGTGCCAGCAGCCCCCTAGGGGGGAACACTGAAGCTTTCTTT.

The V and J genes are TRBV2 and TRBJ1-5, with D possibly matching TRBD1 (6 bases). Germline values: CDR1 SNHLY, CDR2 FYNNEI. The CDR3 is 17 residues long. V lost 7 bases and J lost 5, with 24 bases in between. The CDR3 sequence is CASNLRGVSAQYQPQHF. The DNA for the CDR3 is TGTGCCAGCAATCTCAGGGGAGTCTCCGCCCAATATCAGCCCCAGCATTTT.